These 26 T cell receptor beta chains came from one sample sequenced in a study of Ad26.COV2.S vaccination and SARS-CoV-2 variants. Described treatment: around 19 received Ad26.COV2.S at low or high dose, single or two shots; several received placebo; per-sample allocation not given. Samples were taken on day 63 after the first vaccine or placebo injection. Using immunoSEQ multiplex PCR, the repertoire was profiled, and TCRdb retains in-frame clones only, with some absent. Of about 350,000 clones listed, approximately 81% are singletons. The sample here was peripheral blood, taken in a trial of Ad26.COV2.S vaccine versus placebo. The receptors originated from a person between 18 and 60 years old who received the Ad26.COV2.S COVID-19 vaccine or a placebo.

This clone was counted a single time. The gene calls are TRBV19 and TRBJ2-4, with D maybe TRBD2 (7 bases). CDR3 length: 14 amino acids. The germline CDR1 and CDR2 sequences are LNHDA and SQIVND (reference sequence). V lost 3 bases, J lost 7 bases, and 13 bases lay in between. The CDR3 region is CASSIRGASNIQYF. The DNA of the CDR3 is TGTGCCAGTAGTATTCGGGGGGCCTCGAACATTCAGTACTTC.

The chain links TRBV7-2 to TRBJ1-1, with D possibly matching TRBD1 (6 bases). The CDR3 has 15 amino acids. Trimming removed 0 bases at V and 3 bases at J, with 11 bases between. The V gene's germline CDR1 is SGHTA and CDR2 FQGNSA. CDR3 nucleotide sequence: TGTGCCAGCAGCTTAGCGAAGGGACATTACACTGAAGCTTTCTTT. It translates to CASSLAKGHYTEAFF.

This clone has just one count. The rearrangement uses TRBV11-2 and TRBJ2-7, with 8 nucleotides matching TRBD1. The CDR3 is 15 amino acids. Looked up from germline, CDR1 is SGHAT and CDR2 is FQNNGV. V was pared by 9 bases and J by 5 bases, with 15 bases of the junction left unmatched. Written as DNA, the CDR3 is TGTGCCAGTACTATGACAGGGGTGGGTCGAGACGAGCAGTACTTC. Its protein is CASTMTGVGRDEQYF. Full variable domain (missing parts from reference TRBV11-2 and TRBJ2-7): EAGVAQSPRYKIIEKRQSVAFWCNPISGHATLYWYQQILGQGPKLLIQFQNNGVVDDSQLPKDRFSAERLKGVDSTLKIQPAKLEDSAVYLCASTMTGVGRDEQYFGPGTRLTVT.

The rearrangement links TRBV18 to TRBJ2-1; D might be TRBD1 (5 bases). The CDR3 totals 19 residues. Germline V gene data show CDR1 as KGHSH and CDR2 as LQKENI. The germline V and J ends were trimmed by 0 bases and 8 bases, with 26 bases remaining between them. In DNA, the CDR3 is TGTGCCAGCTCACCACCCGGGTCCGGCCAAGGGGCTAGTAGGGATGAGCAGTTCTTC. It codes for CASSPPGSGQGASRDEQFF.

The chain uses TRBV11-2 and TRBJ2-3; D is uncertain. The germline gives CDR1 SGHAT, CDR2 FQNNGV. The CDR3 extends over 12 amino acids. V was shortened by 3 bases and J by 5 bases, with 6 bases between the two germline ends. The CDR3, as DNA: TGTGCCAGCAGCTTTTCTGTAGATACGCAGTATTTT. Amino acids: CASSFSVDTQYF.

This clone appeared a single time. V usage is TRBV3-1 (or the pseudogene TRBV3-2) and J usage is TRBJ1-1; 9 bases match TRBD1. The V gene's germline CDR1 is LGHDT and CDR2 YNNKEL (reference sequence). V was pared by 4 bases and J by 6 bases, with 9 bases of the junction left unmatched. CDR3 length equals 15 residues. The CDR3 bases are TGTGCCAGCAGCCCTCCGGGACAGGGAACTTCTGAAGCTTTCTTT. It translates to CASSPPGQGTSEAFF.

CDR3 nucleotide sequence: TGTGCCAGCAGTTTAGGGGACAGGGGTCCCAATTCACCCCTCCACTTT. Amino acids: CASSLGDRGPNSPLHF. V and J are TRBV28 and TRBJ1-6; TRBD1 matches at 10 bases. CDR3 length: 16 amino acids. Per the germline V gene, CDR1 is MDHEN and CDR2 is SYDVKM. V shed 2 bases and J 7 bases; nucleotides not matched to a gene: 5.

V gene TRBV13 combines with J gene TRBJ1-4; TRBD1 matches at 8 bases. V lost 0 bases, J lost 7 bases, and 10 bases stayed unmatched. Germline V CDR1 and CDR2: PRHDT, FYEKMQ (reference sequence). This CDR3 has 17 amino acids. The CDR3 protein is CASSLGPQGAYGEKLFF. The CDR3 DNA reads TGTGCCAGCAGCTTAGGACCCCAGGGGGCATATGGTGAAAAACTGTTTTTT.

The V and J genes are TRBV27 and TRBJ2-1, with D unresolved. The V and J ends lost 3 bases and 3 bases respectively, with 12 bases between them. In germline, CDR1 is MNHEY, CDR2 SMNVEV (reference sequence). The CDR3 covers 15 residues. For the CDR3, the DNA is TGTGCCAGCAGTTTCCAGGCGGAAATCTACAATGAGCAGTTCTTC. Translating gives CASSFQAEIYNEQFF.

As to this clone: Other DNA variants within this sample encode the same CDR3. The V gene is TRBV5-1, the J gene TRBJ2-7; TRBD1 matches at 8 bases. V shed 4 bases, J shed 0 bases, and the junction held 6 bases outside the gene matches. Germline lookup yields CDR1 SGHRS and CDR2 YFSETQ. The CDR3 spans 15 residues. This chain's CDR3 is CASSPRQGSSYEQYF. For the CDR3, the DNA is TGCGCCAGCAGCCCAAGACAGGGGAGCTCCTACGAGCAGTACTTC. The full variable domain, with the rest looked up from reference TRBV5-1 and TRBJ2-7, is KAGVTQTPRYLIKTRGQQVTLSCSPISGHRSVSWYQQTPGQGLQFLFEYFSETQRNKGNFPGRFSGRQFSNSRSEMNVSTLELGDSALYLCASSPRQGSSYEQYFGPGTRLTVT.

This rearrangement joins TRBV7-8 to TRBJ2-1, with 11 nucleotides matching TRBD1. V gave up 0 bases and J gave up 0 bases; unmatched junction bases: 16. The length of the CDR3 is 22 residues. Looked up from germline, CDR1 is SGHVS and CDR2 is FQNEAQ. The CDR3 sequence: CASSLAYNRTGGRERSYNEQFF. The CDR3 DNA reads TGTGCCAGCAGCTTAGCGTACAATAGGACAGGGGGCCGGGAACGCTCCTACAATGAGCAGTTCTTC.

CDR3 coding DNA: TGCAGCGTTGGGGGGGACACCTCCTACGAGCAGTACTTC. This gives the protein CSVGGDTSYEQYF. The chain uses TRBV29-1 and TRBJ2-7; TRBD1 or TRBD2 may be the D gene (6 bases each). The V gene lost 4 bases and the J gene lost 0 bases, with 10 bases spanning the gap. This CDR3 spans 13 amino acids. Germline V gene sequence: CDR1 SQVTM, CDR2 ANQGSEA.

This clone was seen ten or more times. The V call is TRBV3-1 (or the pseudogene TRBV3-2), the J call TRBJ2-1, with D possibly TRBD1 on 5 matching bases. Germline CDR1 reads LGHDT; CDR2 reads YNNKEL (reference sequence). CDR3 length: 16 amino acids. V lost 6 bases and J 0 bases, leaving 15 bases between the germline ends. The CDR3 loop is CASSKGIPSSYNEQFF. For the CDR3, the DNA is TGTGCCAGCAGTAAGGGGATCCCGAGCTCCTACAATGAGCAGTTCTTC.

V is TRBV19 and J is TRBJ1-3; 8 positions match TRBD1. The germline CDR1 and CDR2 sequences are LNHDA and SQIVND (reference sequence). Germline trimming cut 3 bases from V and 7 bases from J; bases unmatched to any gene: 5. There are 14 residues in the CDR3. For the CDR3, the DNA is TGTGCCAGTAGTATCTTGACAGGGGCGAACACCATATATTTT. Translation gives CASSILTGANTIYF.

This clone appeared once. The chain joins TRBV29-1 to TRBJ2-3; TRBD2 agrees at 13 bases. Germline CDR1 is SQVTM and CDR2 is ANQGSEA. The J segment lost 6 bases and the V segment lost 4 bases, leaving 13 bases of the junction unmatched. This CDR3 is built from 17 residues. CDR3 in amino acids: CSVGTSGSGMWLDTQYF. CDR3 nucleotides: TGCAGCGTTGGGACTAGCGGGAGTGGGATGTGGTTGGATACGCAGTATTTT.

The chain is built from TRBV6-5 and TRBJ2-7; weak D call: TRBD2 (5 bases). The CDR3 runs to 15 residues. Germline V CDR1 and CDR2: MNHEY, SVGAGI. Trimming took 7 bases from V and 2 from J, leaving 18 bases between them. The CDR3 sequence is CASTPGVVGAYEQYF. CDR3 nucleotides: TGTGCCAGCACCCCCGGGGTAGTCGGTGCCTACGAGCAGTACTTC.

The rearrangement uses TRBV9 and TRBJ2-7; tentatively, D is TRBD1 or TRBD2 (5 bases each). Trimming cost V 5 bases and J 2 bases, with 8 bases left between them. The CDR3 length is 12 residues. Looked up from germline, CDR1 is SGDLS and CDR2 is YYNGEE. CDR3 DNA: TGTGCCAGCAGTCGGGACCCCTACGAGCAGTACTTC. It codes for CASSRDPYEQYF.

V and J are TRBV14 and TRBJ2-3; 8 bases match TRBD1. From germline, CDR1 is SGHDN and CDR2 FVKESK. With V trimmed by 3 bases and J by 0 bases, 8 bases remained unmatched. The CDR3 is made up of 17 amino acids. The CDR3 DNA is TGTGCCAGCAGCCAGCACAGGGGGTTAACTAGCACAGATACGCAGTATTTT. Translating gives CASSQHRGLTSTDTQYF.

The chain has TRBV6-1 and TRBJ2-7; D gene ambiguous. CDR3 length: 14 amino acids. In germline, CDR1 is MNHNS, CDR2 SASEGT. Trimming cost V 6 bases and J 4 bases, with 16 bases left between them. The DNA for the CDR3 is TGTGCCAGCAGCCCGCGAGGTAATTTGTACGAGCAGTACTTC. Its protein is CASSPRGNLYEQYF.

This clone was observed many times. The V and J genes are TRBV7-9 and TRBJ2-7; TRBD1 matches at 7 bases. The germline CDR1 and CDR2 sequences are SEHNR and FQNEAQ (reference sequence). This CDR3 is 14 amino acids long. After removal of 4 bases from V and 2 bases from J, the junction contained 5 bases not matched to a gene. The CDR3 here is CASSSGQSTYEQYF. In DNA, the CDR3 is TGTGCCAGCAGCTCGGGACAGTCTACCTACGAGCAGTACTTC.

The J gene is TRBJ2-5, the V gene TRBV6-5; weak D call: TRBD2 (6 bases). Germline lookup yields CDR1 MNHEY and CDR2 SVGAGI. The ends were cut back, 8 bases at V and 5 bases at J, with 9 bases in the middle. CDR3 length: 11 residues. CDR3 coding DNA: TGTGCCAGCCTTCGGGGGGAGACCCAGTACTTC. Protein sequence: CASLRGETQYF.

The chain carries TRBV5-6 and TRBJ1-4; 12 nucleotides agree with TRBD1. The CDR3 runs 16 residues. In germline, CDR1 is SGHDT, CDR2 YYEEEE. J lost 5 bases, V lost 2 bases, and 4 bases had no gene match. The CDR3 DNA reads as TGTGCCAGCAGCTTTGCCGGGACAGGGGGCAATGAAAAACTGTTTTTT. It codes for CASSFAGTGGNEKLFF. The entire variable domain, with the rest obtained from reference TRBV5-6 and TRBJ1-4, is as follows: DAGVTQSPTHLIKTRGQQVTLRCSPKSGHDTVSWYQQALGQGPQFIFQYYEEEERQRGNFPDRFSGHQFPNYSSELNVNALLLGDSALYLCASSFAGTGGNEKLFFGSGTQLSVL.

The chain carries TRBV5-1 and TRBJ2-2, with D possibly being TRBD1 (5 bases). The CDR3 consists of 15 residues. CDR1 and CDR2 from the germline V gene are SGHRS and YFSETQ. The V and J ends lost 5 bases and 4 bases respectively, with 15 bases between them. In DNA form, the CDR3 reads TGCGCCAGCAGTCCCGCCCGACAGACCACCGGGGAGCTGTTTTTT. Amino acids: CASSPARQTTGELFF.

The J gene is TRBJ1-2, the V gene TRBV5-5; D is undetermined. The CDR3 consists of 13 residues. CDR1 is SGHKS, CDR2 YYEKEE, per germline (reference sequence). Trimming removed 2 bases from V and 3 bases from J, with 8 bases in between. CDR3 in DNA: TGTGCCAGCAGCTTACAAAGCGACTATGGCTACACCTTC. This translates into CASSLQSDYGYTF. Drawing the rest from reference TRBV5-5 and TRBJ1-2, the complete variable domain is DAGVTQSPTHLIKTRGQQVTLRCSPISGHKSVSWYQQVLGQGPQFIFQYYEKEERGRGNFPDRFSARQFPNYSSELNVNALLLGDSALYLCASSLQSDYGYTFGSGTRLTVV.

CDR3: CATGVRLGLDTQYF. DNA of the CDR3: TGTGCCACCGGAGTTAGACTGGGACTAGATACGCAGTATTTT. The rearrangement joins TRBV2 to TRBJ2-3; TRBD2 might be the D (6 bases). Trimming left V 10 bases short and J 5 bases short, with 19 bases between. The germline V gene has CDR1 SNHLY and CDR2 FYNNEI. The CDR3 runs to 14 residues.

The DNA for the CDR3 is TGTGCCAGCAGTAGACGACTTCAGGGGGACTATGGCTACACCTTC. Encoded protein: CASSRRLQGDYGYTF. The rearrangement uses TRBV6-5 and TRBJ1-2; TRBD1 aligns across 7 bases. Losses at the gene ends were 5 bases for V and 3 bases for J; bases not matched to a gene: 9. Germline CDR1 MNHEY, CDR2 SVGAGI. This CDR3 has 15 residues.